This is a list of T cell receptor beta chains from one sample in a study of cytomegalovirus exposure and HLA in healthy donors. Generated by immunoSEQ multiplex PCR, the TCRdb table keeps only in-frame clones and is missing some. The table lists 120,000 or so clones, over 65% of them singletons, with around 3.5% in the top ten. The sample comprised PBMCs. These receptors came from a man aged 30-40 years in good health and CMV-seronegative. CDR3s include the opening cysteine and the closing phenylalanine or tryptophan. The order of the fields is V gene, D gene, J gene, clone size, CDR3 protein, CDR3 DNA. A D gene is named only where the DNA matches it firmly. Size tells how often a clone was seen (once, few, many) or the class of an expanded clone, and some rows leave it out.

TRBV10-3	TRBD1	TRBJ2-1	.	CAISDRASSYNEQFF	TGTGCCATCAGCGACAGGGCTAGCTCCTACAATGAGCAGTTCTTC
TRBV12-5	TRBD2	TRBJ2-5	once	CARATSGGSQETQYF	TGTGCTAGGGCGACTAGCGGGGGCTCACAAGAGACCCAGTACTTC
TRBV29-1	TRBD1	TRBJ1-1	.	CSVDSRDRVTEAFF	TGCAGCGTTGACAGCCGGGACAGGGTGACTGAAGCTTTCTTT
TRBV7-2	.	TRBJ1-2	.	CASSLSPGGTGYGYTF	TGTGCCAGCAGCTTAAGCCCGGGGGGGACCGGATATGGCTACACCTTC
TRBV7-9	TRBD1	TRBJ2-1	.	CASSLLQGASYEQFF	TGTGCCAGCAGCTTACTGCAGGGGGCGTCTTATGAGCAGTTCTTC
TRBV19	TRBD1	TRBJ1-5	.	CASSQLTGQVSFQPQHF	TGTGCCAGTAGTCAGTTGACCGGACAGGTGAGTTTTCAGCCCCAGCATTTT
TRBV25-1	.	TRBJ2-6	.	CASSEQGSISGANVLTF	TGTGCCAGCAGTGAGCAGGGGAGTATCTCTGGGGCCAACGTCCTGACTTTC
TRBV27	.	TRBJ1-4	.	CASSPPLGLPSGEKLFF	TGTGCCAGCAGTCCCCCCCTCGGACTCCCAAGCGGTGAAAAACTGTTTTTT
TRBV18	.	TRBJ1-2	few	CASSPDTSLYGYTF	TGTGCCAGCTCACCAGACACCTCTCTCTATGGCTACACCTTC
TRBV5-6	TRBD2	TRBJ2-7	.	CASSLGVAGISYEQYF	TGTGCCAGCAGCTTGGGAGTAGCGGGGATCTCCTACGAGCAGTACTTC
TRBV10-2	.	TRBJ1-1	.	CASSEVRAEAFF	TGCGCCAGCAGTGAGGTGAGGGCGGAAGCTTTCTTT